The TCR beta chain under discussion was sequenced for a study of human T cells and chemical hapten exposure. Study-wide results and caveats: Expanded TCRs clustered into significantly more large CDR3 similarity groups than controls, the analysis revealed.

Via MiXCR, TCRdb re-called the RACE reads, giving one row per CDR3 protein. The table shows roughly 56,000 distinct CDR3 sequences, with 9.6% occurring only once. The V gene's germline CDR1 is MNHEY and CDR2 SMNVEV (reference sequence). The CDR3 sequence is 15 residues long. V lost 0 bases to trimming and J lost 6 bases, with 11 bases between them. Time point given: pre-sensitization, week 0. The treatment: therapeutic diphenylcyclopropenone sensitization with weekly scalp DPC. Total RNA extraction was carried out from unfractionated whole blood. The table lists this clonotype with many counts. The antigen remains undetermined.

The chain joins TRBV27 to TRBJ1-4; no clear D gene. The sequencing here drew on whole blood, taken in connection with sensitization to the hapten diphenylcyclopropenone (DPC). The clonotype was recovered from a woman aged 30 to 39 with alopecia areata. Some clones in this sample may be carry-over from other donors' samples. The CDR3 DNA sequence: TGTGCCAGCAGTTTATCCTGGACGGCTCATGAAAAACTGTTTTTT. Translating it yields CASSLSWTAHEKLFF.